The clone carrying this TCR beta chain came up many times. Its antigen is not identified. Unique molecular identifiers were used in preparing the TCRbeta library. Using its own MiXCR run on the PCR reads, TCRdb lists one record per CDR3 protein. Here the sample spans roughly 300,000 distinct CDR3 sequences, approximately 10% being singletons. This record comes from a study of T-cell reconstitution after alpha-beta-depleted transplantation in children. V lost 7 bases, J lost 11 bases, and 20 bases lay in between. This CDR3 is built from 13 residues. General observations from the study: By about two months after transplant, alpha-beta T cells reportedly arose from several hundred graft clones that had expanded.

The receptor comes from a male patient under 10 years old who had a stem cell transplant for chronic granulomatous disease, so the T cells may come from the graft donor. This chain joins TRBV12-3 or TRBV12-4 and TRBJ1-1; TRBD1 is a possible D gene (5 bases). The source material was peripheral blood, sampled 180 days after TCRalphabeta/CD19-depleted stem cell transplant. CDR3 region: CASTTTGLSDAFF. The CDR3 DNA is TGTGCCAGCACCACAACGGGACTCTCGGATGCTTTCTTT.